The clone carrying this T cell receptor (beta chain) was observed a single time. This sample was taken from a study of T cell changes during pregnancy in multiple sclerosis. CDR3 size: 16 residues. Per the germline V gene, CDR1 is SGHAT and CDR2 is FQNNGV. The V gene lost 5 bases and the J gene lost 0 bases, with 16 bases spanning the gap. The assay was immunoSEQ multiplex PCR, and TCRdb's table has in-frame clones only and misses some. The profile shows tens of thousands of clones, more than 85% of them singletons. The sequences come from CD4+ T cells from peripheral blood mononuclear cells, collected in the second trimester of pregnancy. This receptor was taken from a female donor in good health, enrolled as a control in a pregnancy study. The chain uses TRBV11-2 and TRBJ1-1; TRBD1 is a possible D gene (5 bases). In DNA form, the CDR3 reads TGTGCCAGCAGCAAAAGGGGTAGAGGTCTGAACACTGAAGCTTTCTTT. Residues: CASSKRGRGLNTEAFF. The entire variable domain, with the rest obtained from reference TRBV11-2 and TRBJ1-1, is as follows: EAGVAQSPRYKIIEKRQSVAFWCNPISGHATLYWYQQILGQGPKLLIQFQNNGVVDDSQLPKDRFSAERLKGVDSTLKIQPAKLEDSAVYLCASSKRGRGLNTEAFFGQGTRLTVV.